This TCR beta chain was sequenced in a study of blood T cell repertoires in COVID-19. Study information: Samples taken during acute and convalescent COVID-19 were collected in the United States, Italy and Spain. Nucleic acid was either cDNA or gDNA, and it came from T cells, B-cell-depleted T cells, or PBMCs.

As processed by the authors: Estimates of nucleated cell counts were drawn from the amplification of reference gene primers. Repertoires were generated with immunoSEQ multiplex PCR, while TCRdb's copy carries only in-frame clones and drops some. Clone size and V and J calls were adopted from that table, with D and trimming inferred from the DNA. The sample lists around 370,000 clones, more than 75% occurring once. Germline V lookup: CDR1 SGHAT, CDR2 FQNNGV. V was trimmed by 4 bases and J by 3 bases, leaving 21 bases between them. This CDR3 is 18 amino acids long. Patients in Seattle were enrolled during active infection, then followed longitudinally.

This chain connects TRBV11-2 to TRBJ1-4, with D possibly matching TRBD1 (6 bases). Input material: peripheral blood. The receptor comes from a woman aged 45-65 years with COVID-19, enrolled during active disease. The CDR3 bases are TGTGCCAGCAGCTCGAGTTTGCGGGGGGCGCAGGCTAATGAAAAACTGTTTTTT. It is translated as CASSSSLRGAQANEKLFF.